The sequence of this TCR beta chain was determined in a study of CD8 T cells in Susac syndrome. RNA totalling roughly 0.45 to 1 ug underwent reverse transcription with random hexamers. Each CDR3 protein gets one entry after TCRdb re-called the immunoSEQ multiplex PCR reads with MiXCR. The profile shows 80,000 or so distinct CDR3 sequences, approximately 96% of them singletons. This CDR3 contains 10 residues. Trimming took 6 bases from V and 2 from J, leaving 3 bases between them. Germline CDR1 reads DFQATT; CDR2 reads SNEGSKA (reference sequence). The specimen sequenced was CD8+ T cells from PBMCs. The sequence was collected from a human donor with Susac syndrome. The rearrangement joins TRBV20-1 to TRBJ2-3; D is unclear. The CDR3 sequence is CSAITDTQYF. In DNA, the CDR3 is TGCAGTGCAATCACAGATACGCAGTATTTT.